Listed below are T cell receptor beta chains from one sample, sequenced in a study of blood T cell repertoires in COVID-19. Only in-frame clones appear in the TCRdb table, and some are missing; sequencing was by immunoSEQ multiplex PCR. Among 300,000 or so clones, about nine tenths were seen once, and the ten largest hold 1%. Specimen: peripheral blood. Every receptor here comes from a man aged 45-60 years with active or convalescent COVID-19. Both conserved end residues are part of each CDR3. D genes are given only for firm matches. Clone size is not always given. Where it is, it says once, few, many or a class for expanded clones.

CDR3	DNA	D	size	V	J
CASSLTAGDGETQYF	TGTGCCAGCAGCTTGACAGCGGGAGATGGAGAGACCCAGTACTTC	TRBD2	once	TRBV5-4	TRBJ2-5
CASTIQETQYF	TGTGCCAGCACCATTCAAGAGACCCAGTACTTC	.	.	TRBV28	TRBJ2-5
CASSYGGEEGEKLFF	TGTGCCAGCAGTTATGGGGGTGAGGAGGGTGAAAAACTGTTTTTT	.	.	TRBV6-5	TRBJ1-4
CASSQERDRVTAFF	TGCGCCAGCAGCCAAGAGAGGGACAGGGTTACAGCTTTCTTT	TRBD1	.	TRBV4-3	TRBJ1-1
CASSYGGVNTEAFF	TGTGCCAGCAGTTACGGGGGGGTGAACACTGAAGCTTTCTTT	.	.	TRBV6-5	TRBJ1-1
CASSLEAGGETQYF	TGCGCCAGCAGCTTGGAGGCAGGGGGGGAGACCCAGTACTTC	.	.	TRBV5-1	TRBJ2-5
CASSPGNYGYTF	TGCGCCAGCAGCCCAGGGAACTATGGCTACACCTTC	.	.	TRBV4-3	TRBJ1-2
CASSMREAEKLFF	TGTGCCAGTAGTATGCGGGAAGCTGAAAAACTGTTTTTT	.	.	TRBV19	TRBJ1-4
CASSSADRGNYGYTF	TGTGCCAGCAGTTCCGCCGACAGGGGGAACTATGGCTACACCTTC	TRBD1	.	TRBV27	TRBJ1-2
CAWRVAGSYEQYF	TGTGCCTGGAGAGTGGCGGGGTCCTACGAGCAGTACTTC	.	once	TRBV30	TRBJ2-7
CASSQDGFATQYF	TGCGCCAGCAGTCAAGATGGCTTTGCGACCCAGTACTTC	.	few	TRBV23-1	TRBJ2-5
CASSLSTRGGTEAFF	TGCGCCAGCAGCTTATCGACCCGAGGGGGCACTGAAGCTTTCTTT	.	.	TRBV5-1	TRBJ1-1
CASSGQGFSTDTQYF	TGCGCCAGCAGCGGGCAGGGGTTTAGCACAGATACGCAGTATTTT	.	.	TRBV5-1	TRBJ2-3
CASSPPAGDGNTIYF	TGTGCCAGCTCACCACCCGCGGGCGACGGGAACACCATATATTTT	.	.	TRBV18	TRBJ1-3
CAISEWHRDRGLYEQYF	TGTGCCATCAGTGAGTGGCACCGGGACAGGGGGCTCTATGAGCAGTACTTC	TRBD1	.	TRBV10-3	TRBJ2-7
CASSGTGGTEAFF	TGTGCCAGCAGCGGGACCGGAGGGACTGAAGCTTTCTTT	.	.	TRBV11-3	TRBJ1-1
CATSDADMDADTQYF	TGTGCCACCAGTGATGCGGACATGGACGCAGATACGCAGTATTTT	.	.	TRBV24-1	TRBJ2-3
CASSSRREGTDTQYF	TGTGCCAGCAGCTCCCGACGGGAGGGCACAGATACGCAGTATTTT	TRBD2	.	TRBV7-8	TRBJ2-3
CASSEAGGRGRDQPQHF	TGTGCCAGCAGTGAAGCGGGGGGACGTGGGCGAGATCAGCCCCAGCATTTT	.	.	TRBV2	TRBJ1-5
CASSLPGDKIRAFF	TGTGCCAGCAGCTTGCCCGGGGACAAGATTAGGGCTTTCTTT	.	few	TRBV5-4	TRBJ1-1
CATSRDSGNAHNEQFF	TGTGCCACCAGCAGAGATAGCGGGAACGCCCACAATGAGCAGTTCTTC	TRBD2	.	TRBV15	TRBJ2-1
CASSLGIGALGDTQYF	TGTGCCAGCAGCTTAGGCATTGGGGCTCTTGGGGATACGCAGTATTTT	.	.	TRBV7-3	TRBJ2-3
CASSYGAAPSSYEQYF	TGTGCCAGCAGTTACGGGGCAGCTCCCAGCTCCTACGAGCAGTACTTC	.	few	TRBV6-5	TRBJ2-7
CASSKTSGAQETQYF	TGTGCCAGCAGTAAGACTAGCGGGGCACAAGAGACCCAGTACTTC	TRBD2	few	TRBV2	TRBJ2-5
CASSAPGTVTEAFF	TGTGCCAGCAGTGCCCCCGGGACAGTGACTGAAGCTTTCTTT	TRBD1	.	TRBV28	TRBJ1-1
CASALDSYNEQFF	TGTGCCAGCGCTTTAGACTCCTACAATGAGCAGTTCTTC	.	.	TRBV28	TRBJ2-1
CASSLSTGGSTQYF	TGTGCCAGCAGCTTGAGCACAGGCGGCAGTACGCAGTATTTT	.	.	TRBV7-8	TRBJ2-3
CASSLSRLAGYTF	TGTGCCAGCAGCTTATCCAGGCTCGCGGGCTACACCTTC	.	.	TRBV7-9	TRBJ1-2
CASTTSENTGELFF	TGTGCCAGCACCACTAGCGAGAACACCGGGGAGCTGTTTTTT	TRBD2	few	TRBV3-1/TRBV3-2	TRBJ2-2
CASRNSGSRSPLHF	TGTGCCAGCAGAAACAGCGGTTCAAGGTCACCCCTCCACTTT	.	.	TRBV5-6	TRBJ1-6
CASSLSGTGTYEQYF	TGTGCCAGCAGTTTATCCGGGACAGGGACTTACGAGCAGTACTTC	TRBD1	.	TRBV27	TRBJ2-7
CASSLAQRVEQYF	TGCGCCAGCAGCTTGGCACAGCGGGTCGAGCAGTACTTC	.	once	TRBV5-1	TRBJ2-7
CASSLAASPTAGELFF	TGCGCCAGCAGCTTGGCCGCTAGCCCGACTGCCGGGGAGCTGTTTTTT	.	.	TRBV5-1	TRBJ2-2
CASSTQHSNQPQHF	TGTGCCAGTAGTACACAGCATTCCAATCAGCCCCAGCATTTT	.	once	TRBV19	TRBJ1-5
CASSPRTGRQTQYF	TGTGCCAGCAGCCCGAGGACAGGGAGGCAGACCCAGTACTTC	TRBD1	.	TRBV7-2	TRBJ2-5
CASSPSGTGGAGANVLTF	TGTGCCAGCTCACCTTCCGGGACAGGGGGCGCGGGGGCCAACGTCCTGACTTTC	TRBD1	.	TRBV18	TRBJ2-6
CASSENRDRRNTEAFF	TGTGCCAGCAGTGAAAACCGGGACAGGAGGAACACTGAAGCTTTCTTT	TRBD1	.	TRBV11-2	TRBJ1-1
CASSEGGAGETQYF	TGTGCCAGCAGCGAGGGGGGGGCAGGGGAGACCCAGTACTTC	.	.	TRBV6-5	TRBJ2-5
CASSPTPYRDRGVRASGNTIYF	TGTGCCAGCAGCCCTACACCATACCGGGACAGGGGAGTGCGGGCCTCTGGAAACACCATATATTTT	TRBD1	.	TRBV14	TRBJ1-3
CASSVSGGPHNEQFF	TGTGCCAGCAGCGTCAGCGGGGGGCCTCACAATGAGCAGTTCTTC	TRBD2	.	TRBV9	TRBJ2-1
CASSADGTAGEQYF	TGTGCCAGCAGCGCTGATGGGACAGCCGGCGAGCAGTACTTC	TRBD1	.	TRBV9	TRBJ2-7
CASSRKGGYDYGYTF	TGTGCCAGCAGCCGAAAGGGAGGCTACGACTATGGCTACACCTTC	.	.	TRBV7-9	TRBJ1-2